This T cell receptor beta chain appears in the sequencing data of a study of T-cell memory formation after mild COVID-19. This clonotype was seen more than once but under ten times. As yet, its antigen is unknown. Study-level findings and limits: The study detected some responding clones in pre-infection memory, suggesting cross-reactive memory joined.

5'RACE primed at constant segments yielded TCR alpha and TCR beta cDNA libraries bearing sample barcodes and UMIs. TCRdb redid the calling of the 5' RACE reads with MiXCR, one entry per CDR3 protein. Among 140,000 to 150,000 distinct CDR3 sequences listed, approximately 25% were seen once. V was pared by 5 bases and J by 0 bases, with 22 bases between. This CDR3 has 18 amino acids. CDR1 is SGHVS and CDR2 is FNYEAQ in the germline V gene. The clonotype comes from an adult woman who had mild COVID-19 (a few samples of this study predate the infection). Cell type and time point are not known. V is TRBV7-6 and J is TRBJ1-1, with D maybe TRBD1 (6 bases). Sequencing used PBMCs or a T cell subset sorted from them (not recorded which). CDR3 nucleotide sequence: TGTGCCAGCAGCCCGGCGGGTTGGACAGATAACATGAACACTGAAGCTTTCTTT. It codes for CASSPAGWTDNMNTEAFF.